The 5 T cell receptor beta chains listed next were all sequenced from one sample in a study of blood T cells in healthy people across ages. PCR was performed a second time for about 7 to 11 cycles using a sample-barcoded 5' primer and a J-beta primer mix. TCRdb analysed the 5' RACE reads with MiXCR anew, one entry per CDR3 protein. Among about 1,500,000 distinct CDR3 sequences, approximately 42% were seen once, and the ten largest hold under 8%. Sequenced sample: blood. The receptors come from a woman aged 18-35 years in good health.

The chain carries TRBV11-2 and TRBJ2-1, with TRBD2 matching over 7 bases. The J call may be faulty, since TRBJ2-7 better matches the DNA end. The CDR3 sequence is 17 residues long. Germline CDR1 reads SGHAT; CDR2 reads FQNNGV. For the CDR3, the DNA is TGTGCCAGCAGCTTACTTGCTTCGGGACTAACCTACAATGAGCAGTACTTC. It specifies CASSLLASGLTYNEQYF.

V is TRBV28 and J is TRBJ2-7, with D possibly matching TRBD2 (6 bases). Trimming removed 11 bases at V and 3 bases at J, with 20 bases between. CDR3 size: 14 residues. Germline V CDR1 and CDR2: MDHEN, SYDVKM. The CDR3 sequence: CASYPGTGGYEQYF. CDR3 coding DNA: TGTGCCTCATACCCGGGGACTGGAGGCTACGAGCAGTACTTC.

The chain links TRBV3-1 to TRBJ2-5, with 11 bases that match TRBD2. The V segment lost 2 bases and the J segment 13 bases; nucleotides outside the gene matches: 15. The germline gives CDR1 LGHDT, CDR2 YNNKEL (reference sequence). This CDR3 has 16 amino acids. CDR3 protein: CASSQTPGLAGGTSYF. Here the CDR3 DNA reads TGTGCCAGCAGCCAAACCCCTGGGCTAGCGGGGGGCACATCGTACTTC.

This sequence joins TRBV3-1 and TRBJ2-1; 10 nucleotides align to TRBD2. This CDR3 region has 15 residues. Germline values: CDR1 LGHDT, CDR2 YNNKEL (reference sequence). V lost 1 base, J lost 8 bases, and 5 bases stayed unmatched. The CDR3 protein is CASSQASGGSYEQFF. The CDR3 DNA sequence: TGTGCCAGCAGCCAAGCTAGCGGGGGTAGCTATGAGCAGTTCTTC.

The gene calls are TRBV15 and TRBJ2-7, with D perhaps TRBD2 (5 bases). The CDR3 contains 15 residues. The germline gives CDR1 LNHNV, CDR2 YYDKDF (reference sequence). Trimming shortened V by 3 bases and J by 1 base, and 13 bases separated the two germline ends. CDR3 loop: CATSSSGLKSYEQYF. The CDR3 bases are TGTGCCACCAGCAGCTCAGGACTGAAATCCTACGAGCAGTACTTC.